Each of the 25 T cell receptor beta chains below was sequenced from the same sample in a study of T cells expressing NK-cell markers (dated by TCRdb to about 2020). The library was obtained by 5' RACE. TCRdb names Illumina HiSeq 2000 as the instrument used. TCRdb reprocessed the reads and assigns one entry to each CDR3 protein sequence, leaving out DNA. The sample's records list some 280,000 distinct CDR3 sequences. Under 0.5% of the sample rests with the top ten. The sample consisted of blood T cells: a sorted CD56 or NKG2C T cell subset, CD4+ or CD8+ T cells, or bulk PBMC T cells (not recorded which). The origin of the receptors is a man between 18 and 35 years old in good health. Donor details come from another sample of the same person, matched by shared clones.

The V gene is TRBV18, the J gene TRBJ2-7; TCRdb lists TRBD2, though no DNA is available to test this call. Germline V gives CDR1 KGHSH, CDR2 LQKENI. This CDR3 has 18 residues. Here the CDR3 reads CASSPLGGSGVGSYEQYF.

The chain links TRBV7-6 to TRBJ2-7. This CDR3 region has 13 residues. The germline V gene encodes CDR1 SGHVS and CDR2 FNYEAQ. CDR3 loop: CASSVGSSYEQYF.

The CDR3 loop is CASRISGGYEQYF. This chain uses TRBV12-3 or TRBV12-4 with TRBJ2-7. The CDR3 sequence is 13 residues long.

This chain links TRBV12-3 or TRBV12-4 with TRBJ2-7; the TCRdb D gene call, TRBD1, has no DNA to confirm it. The CDR3 consists of 13 residues. The CDR3 loop is CASSFGQRDEQYF.

This chain joins TRBV30 and TRBJ1-5; TCRdb names TRBD1, which stays unverified in the absence of DNA. The CDR3 is 14 residues long. CDR1 and CDR2 from the germline V gene are GTSNPN and SVGIG (reference sequence). CDR3 amino acids: CAWSVRWGNQPQHF.

This chain joins TRBV12-3 or TRBV12-4 and TRBJ2-7; the D call of TRBD2 rests on TCRdb alone, since no DNA is present to check it. The CDR3 loop spans 14 amino acids. The CDR3 loop is CASSGSGSVDEQYF.

This rearrangement joins TRBV5-1 to TRBJ2-1; checking the TCRdb D call of TRBD2 is not possible without DNA. This CDR3 comprises 15 residues. Germline CDR1 and CDR2: SGHRS and YFSETQ. This chain's CDR3 is CASSLAGHRRDEQFF.

The chain couples TRBV12-3 or TRBV12-4 to TRBJ2-5; the TCRdb D gene call, TRBD1, has no DNA to confirm it. The CDR3 spans 13 residues. CDR3 amino acids: CASSRQGIETQYF.

The V call is TRBV7-9, the J call TRBJ2-1; without DNA, the TCRdb call of TRBD2 cannot be checked. Germline V gene data show CDR1 as SEHNR and CDR2 as FQNEAQ (reference sequence). The CDR3 has 14 residues. CDR3 protein: CASSLPKPVHEQFF.

V usage is TRBV20-1 and J usage is TRBJ2-3; without DNA, the TCRdb call of TRBD2 cannot be checked. CDR3 length: 17 residues. CDR1 is DFQATT, CDR2 SNEGSKA, per germline (reference sequence). The CDR3 sequence is CSAPGGTSGTSTDTQYF.

The V gene is TRBV5-6, the J gene TRBJ1-1; there is no DNA to check the TCRdb D call of TRBD1. This CDR3 contains 14 residues. Germline assignment: CDR1 SGHDT and CDR2 YYEEEE. This chain's CDR3 is CASSLFQGAVVAFF.

The chain combines TRBV18 with TRBJ1-1. Germline CDR1 reads KGHSH; CDR2 reads LQKENI. The CDR3 runs to 14 residues. The CDR3: CASSSGGVGPEAFF. Full variable domain (rest looked up from reference TRBV18 and TRBJ1-1): NAGVMQNPRHLVRRRGQEARLRCSPMKGHSHVYWYRQLPEEGLKFMVYLQKENIIDESGMPKERFSAEFPKEGPSILRIQQVVRGDSAAYFCASSSGGVGPEAFFGQGTRLTVV.

V and J are TRBV20-1 and TRBJ2-5; TCRdb names TRBD1, which stays unverified in the absence of DNA. CDR1 DFQATT and CDR2 SNEGSKA come from the germline V gene (reference sequence). The CDR3 covers 17 residues. CDR3 sequence reads: CSASPPGQGPRRGTQYF.

The gene calls are TRBV28 and TRBJ2-3; TCRdb's D call, TRBD1, is unchecked because there is no DNA. Looked up from germline, CDR1 is MDHEN and CDR2 is SYDVKM. There are 16 residues in the CDR3. CDR3 in amino acids: CASSFLGGESTDTQYF.

V and J are TRBV19 and TRBJ2-3. The CDR3 length is 16 residues. Germline V lookup: CDR1 LNHDA, CDR2 SQIVND (reference sequence). The CDR3 sequence is CASSIGLRKVTDTQYF.

This chain joins TRBV12-3 or TRBV12-4 and TRBJ2-3; absent DNA, TCRdb's TRBD1 call cannot be checked. The CDR3 is 13 residues long. The CDR3 here is CASSNRGTDTQYF.

The V and J genes are TRBV29-1 and TRBJ2-3; TCRdb reports TRBD1, a call that lacks DNA to check it against. CDR3 length: 14 residues. Per germline, CDR1 SQVTM and CDR2 ANQGSEA. CDR3 loop: CSVPDRGSTDTQYF.

The chain carries TRBV7-2 and TRBJ2-1; there is no DNA to check the TCRdb D call of TRBD2. CDR3 length equals 15 residues. CDR1 and CDR2 from the germline V gene are SGHTA and FQGNSA. The CDR3 here is CASRKGLAGRNEQFF.

The chain carries TRBV12-3 or TRBV12-4 and TRBJ2-1; absent DNA, TCRdb's TRBD2 call cannot be checked. The CDR3 has 13 residues. The CDR3 loop is CASSWTSRGEQFF.

The chain links TRBV13 to TRBJ2-3; TCRdb proposes TRBD1, but this gene call is untestable without DNA. Germline V lookup: CDR1 PRHDT, CDR2 FYEKMQ (reference sequence). The CDR3 totals 16 residues. The chain's CDR3 is CASSPQGAGDTDTQYF.

The chain employs TRBV7-2 and TRBJ2-3; no DNA is available, so the TRBD2 call from TCRdb remains unchecked. CDR3 length: 17 amino acids. Germline V gene lookup returns CDR1 SGHTA and CDR2 FQGNSA. The CDR3: CASSLVRLARSTDTQYF.

The chain uses TRBV20-1 and TRBJ1-1; no DNA is available, so the TRBD1 call from TCRdb remains unchecked. This CDR3 spans 15 amino acids. CDR1 DFQATT and CDR2 SNEGSKA come from the germline V gene (reference sequence). CDR3 sequence: CSANDPGGANTEAFF.

The CDR3 here is CASSFEQTTTNEKLFF. The chain links TRBV7-9 to TRBJ1-4. This CDR3 is 16 amino acids long. From germline, CDR1 is SEHNR and CDR2 FQNEAQ (reference sequence).

The J gene is TRBJ2-2, the V gene TRBV2; without DNA, the TCRdb call of TRBD2 cannot be checked. Germline loops: CDR1 SNHLY, CDR2 FYNNEI. The CDR3 contains 15 residues. The CDR3 protein is CASSVSRLESGELFF.

The chain couples TRBV7-2 to TRBJ2-5; TCRdb calls TRBD2, which cannot be checked without DNA. Germline CDR1 and CDR2: SGHTA and FQGNSA. This CDR3 comprises 17 residues. The chain's CDR3 is CASSLLSRLIGQETQYF. The full variable domain, completed using reference TRBV7-2 and TRBJ2-5, is GAGVSQSPSNKVTEKGKDVELRCDPISGHTALYWYRQSLGQGLEFLIYFQGNSAPDKSGLPSDRFSAERTGGSVSTLTIQRTQQEDSAVYLCASSLLSRLIGQETQYFGPGTRLLVL.